Shown below are 7 T cell receptor beta chains from a single sample sequenced in a study of T-cell reconstitution after alpha-beta-depleted transplantation in children. Unique molecular identifiers tagged the TCRbeta library. TCRdb re-called the PCR reads with MiXCR, one entry per CDR3 protein. The table shows 150,000 to 200,000 distinct CDR3 sequences, with approximately 12% occurring only once. Material: PBMCs, obtained before TCRalphabeta/CD19-depleted stem cell transplant. Source of these receptors: a boy between 2 and 10 years old with acute myeloid leukemia, due to receive a stem cell transplant.

The sample holds many counts of this clonotype. The chain couples TRBV5-1 to TRBJ2-2; 10 bases agree with TRBD2. There are 16 residues in the CDR3. J was trimmed by 3 bases and V by 3 bases; bases with no gene match: 5. Germline V gene data show CDR1 as SGHRS and CDR2 as YFSETQ. The DNA of the CDR3 is TGCGCCAGCAGCTGGTTAGCGGGAGGAGACACCGGGGAGCTGTTTTTT. This gives the protein CASSWLAGGDTGELFF.

This clonotype was detected many times. V usage is TRBV7-8 and J usage is TRBJ2-3, with TRBD2 matching 8 bases. The germline V gene has CDR1 SGHVS and CDR2 FQNEAQ. The CDR3 has 16 residues. The ends lost 0 bases at V and 5 bases at J; junction bases unmatched: 7. CDR3 residues: CASSLALRGGKDTQYF. CDR3 bases: TGTGCCAGCAGCTTAGCGCTTCGCGGGGGGAAAGATACGCAGTATTTT.

Ten or more counts support this clonotype. The rearrangement links TRBV28 to TRBJ1-2; D remains ambiguous. Germline CDR1 MDHEN, CDR2 SYDVKM. The CDR3 totals 12 residues. Trimming took off 2 bases at V and 4 bases at J, with 5 bases between the two ends. The DNA of the CDR3 is TGTGCCAGCAGTTTAGTAGGCTATGGCTACACCTTC. It yields the protein CASSLVGYGYTF.

This clonotype was counted ten times or more. The chain employs TRBV2 and TRBJ2-7, with D perhaps matching TRBD2 (6 bases). V dropped 6 bases and J dropped 7 bases, with 22 bases sitting between them. The CDR3 totals 15 residues. In germline, CDR1 is SNHLY, CDR2 FYNNEI. The chain's CDR3 is CASRQEPGTAGEQYV. The CDR3 nucleotides read TGTGCCAGCAGACAAGAGCCAGGGACTGCGGGGGAGCAGTACGTC.

This clonotype was seen at least ten times. The chain has TRBV28 and TRBJ2-7; D might be TRBD1 (6 bases). From germline, CDR1 is MDHEN and CDR2 SYDVKM. The CDR3 spans 14 residues. Between the trimmed V and J ends, which lost 5 bases and 2 bases, there was a span of 13 bases. The CDR3 nucleotides are TGTGCCAGCAGTCCCCGGGACATACCCTACGAGCAGTACTTC. This codes for CASSPRDIPYEQYF. Full variable domain (rest looked up from reference TRBV28 and TRBJ2-7): DVKVTQSSRYLVKRTGEKVFLECVQDMDHENMFWYRQDPGLGLRLIYFSYDVKMKEKGDIPEGYSVSREKKERFSLILESASTNQTSMYLCASSPRDIPYEQYFGPGTRLTVT.

This chain joins TRBV5-1 and TRBJ1-4; a possible D gene is TRBD1 (5 bases). The V and J ends lost 3 bases and 2 bases respectively, with 14 bases between them. The CDR3 spans 16 residues. Germline V lookup: CDR1 SGHRS, CDR2 YFSETQ. CDR3 protein: CASSSSGGTTNEKLFF. CDR3 sequence (DNA): TGCGCCAGCAGCTCTAGTGGGGGGACGACTAATGAAAAACTGTTTTTT.

The chain carries TRBV11-2 and TRBJ2-7, with D unresolved. V lost 1 base, J lost 7 bases, and 8 bases lay in between. The CDR3 consists of 12 residues. Germline CDR1 and CDR2: SGHAT and FQNNGV. The DNA of the CDR3 is TGTGCCAGCAGCTTAGTGCGCGAGGAGCAGTACTTC. Its translation is CASSLVREEQYF.